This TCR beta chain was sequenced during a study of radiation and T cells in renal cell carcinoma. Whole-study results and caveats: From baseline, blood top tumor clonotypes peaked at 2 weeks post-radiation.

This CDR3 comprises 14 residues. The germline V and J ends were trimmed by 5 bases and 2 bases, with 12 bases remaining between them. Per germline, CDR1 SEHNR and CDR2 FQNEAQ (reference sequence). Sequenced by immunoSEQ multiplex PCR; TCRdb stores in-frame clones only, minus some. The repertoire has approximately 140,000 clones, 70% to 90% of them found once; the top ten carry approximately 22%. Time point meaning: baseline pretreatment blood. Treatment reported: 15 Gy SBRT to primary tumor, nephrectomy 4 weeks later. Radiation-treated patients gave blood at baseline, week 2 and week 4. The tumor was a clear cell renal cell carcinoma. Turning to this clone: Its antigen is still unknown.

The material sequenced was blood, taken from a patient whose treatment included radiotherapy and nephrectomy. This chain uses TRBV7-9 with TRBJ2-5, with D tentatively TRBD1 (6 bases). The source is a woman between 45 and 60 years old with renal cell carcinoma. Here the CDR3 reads CASSRDTQQETQYF. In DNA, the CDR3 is TGTGCCAGCAGCCGGGACACTCAACAAGAGACCCAGTACTTC.